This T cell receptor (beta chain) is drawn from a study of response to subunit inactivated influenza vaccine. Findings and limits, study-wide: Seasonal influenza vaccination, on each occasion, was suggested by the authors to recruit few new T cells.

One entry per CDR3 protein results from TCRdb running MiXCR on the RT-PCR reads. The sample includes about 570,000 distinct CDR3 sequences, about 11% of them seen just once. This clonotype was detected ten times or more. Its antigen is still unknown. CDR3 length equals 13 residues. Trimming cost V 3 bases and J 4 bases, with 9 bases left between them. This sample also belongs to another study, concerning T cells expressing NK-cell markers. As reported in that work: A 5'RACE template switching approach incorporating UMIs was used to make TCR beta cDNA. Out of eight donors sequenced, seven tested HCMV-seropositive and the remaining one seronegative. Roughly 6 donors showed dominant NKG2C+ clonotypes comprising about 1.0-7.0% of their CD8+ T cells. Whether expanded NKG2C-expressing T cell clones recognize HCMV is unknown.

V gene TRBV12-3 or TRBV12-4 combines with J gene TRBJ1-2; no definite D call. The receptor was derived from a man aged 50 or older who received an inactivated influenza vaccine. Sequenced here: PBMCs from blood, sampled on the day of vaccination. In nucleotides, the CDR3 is TGTGCCAGCAGTTTTGACCGTGCCTATGGCTACACCTTC. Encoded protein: CASSFDRAYGYTF.